Listed below are T cell receptor beta chains from one sample, sequenced in a study of cytomegalovirus exposure and HLA in healthy donors. Assay: immunoSEQ multiplex PCR; the TCRdb copy retains only in-frame clones and omits some. The sample yields about 93,000 clones, approximately 81% seen once. Sequencing was carried out using PBMCs. These receptors were taken from a middle-aged woman in good health and CMV-seronegative. Each CDR3 is given with its conserved first and last residue. Fields, in order: V gene, D gene, CDR3 protein. The D gene is left open where the match is weak.

TRBV29-1 . CSVEEGINQPQHF
TRBV6-5 . CASSARGEQFF
TRBV29-1 . CSVEDMTGSYEQYF
TRBV19 . CASTTQGRVTEAFF
TRBV28 . CASHGAPNEKLFF
TRBV27 . CASGGARETQYF
TRBV5-1 TRBD1 CASSIGQGGYTGELFF
TRBV25-1 . CASSESPGRGPSTDTQYF
TRBV5-4 . CASSFEMNTGELFF
TRBV28 TRBD1 CASSLGTGGSYTF
TRBV5-1 TRBD1 CASSRITGANTEAFF
TRBV18 . CASSPLGGENTEAFF
TRBV19 . CASSIERNTEAFF
TRBV9 . CASSVALGTGRTDTQYF
TRBV7-9 . CASVVGGPTGELFF
TRBV6-5 TRBD1 CASSPGTGGRIQYF
TRBV7-6 TRBD2 CASSLGTSGRMVDTQYF